Listed below are T cell receptor beta chains from one sample, sequenced in a study of blood T cell repertoires in COVID-19. This table comes from immunoSEQ multiplex PCR, and its TCRdb copy is limited to in-frame clones, with some not included. This table holds more than 250,000 clones, around 88% found once. Sequencing input: PBMCs or T cells enriched from blood (not recorded which). The receptors here all came from a woman between 40 and 50 years old with acute COVID-19. The CDR3 runs from the conserved cysteine through the conserved F or W. D genes are given only for firm matches. Size is omitted from some rows. Given values are once, few, many or a class for expanded clones.

d_call	clone_size	v_call	j_call	cdr3_aa	cdr3_nt
TRBD2	-	TRBV19	TRBJ2-1	CASSIDLAGVTYNEQFF	TGTGCCAGTAGTATCGATTTAGCGGGAGTTACCTACAATGAGCAGTTCTTC
TRBD2	-	TRBV7-9	TRBJ2-7	CASSFGTSWYEQYF	TGTGCCAGCAGCTTCGGGACTAGCTGGTACGAGCAGTACTTC
TRBD2	-	TRBV13	TRBJ2-7	CASRPPSGRVDEQYF	TGTGCCAGCAGGCCCCCATCGGGGAGGGTCGACGAGCAGTACTTC
-	-	TRBV28	TRBJ1-1	CASSLPPGGTEAFF	TGTGCCAGCAGTTTGCCGCCGGGGGGCACTGAAGCTTTCTTT
TRBD2	-	TRBV19	TRBJ2-1	CASSIRTSGKYNEQFF	TGTGCCAGTAGTATACGGACTAGCGGGAAGTACAATGAGCAGTTCTTC
TRBD2	-	TRBV4-3	TRBJ2-2	CASSQDLLAGGPGELFF	TGCGCCAGCAGCCAAGATCTCCTAGCGGGAGGGCCCGGGGAGCTGTTTTTT
-	-	TRBV30	TRBJ2-1	CAWSVDLSSYNEQFF	TGTGCCTGGAGTGTGGACTTAAGCTCCTACAATGAGCAGTTCTTC
-	-	TRBV18	TRBJ1-5	CASSPRGEYSNQPQHF	TGTGCCAGCTCACCCCGGGGGGAGTATAGCAATCAGCCCCAGCATTTT
-	-	TRBV19	TRBJ2-1	CASSSGQSSYNEQFF	TGTGCCAGTAGTTCCGGACAGAGCTCCTACAATGAGCAGTTCTTC
TRBD2	-	TRBV18	TRBJ2-3	CASSPKASGSNADTQYF	TGTGCCAGCTCACCGAAGGCTAGCGGGAGTAACGCAGATACGCAGTATTTT
TRBD2	few	TRBV27	TRBJ2-1	CASSLGREGLHEQFF	TGTGCCAGCAGTTTAGGGCGGGAGGGCCTCCATGAGCAGTTCTTC
-	-	TRBV11-2	TRBJ1-6	CASSLDWAWSPLHF	TGTGCCAGCAGCTTAGATTGGGCTTGGTCACCCCTCCACTTT
-	few	TRBV7-8	TRBJ2-5	CASSFPTVQETQYF	TGTGCCAGCAGCTTTCCGACAGTACAAGAGACCCAGTACTTC
-	-	TRBV19	TRBJ1-5	CASSLRNSNQPQHF	TGTGCCAGTAGTCTCAGGAATAGCAATCAGCCCCAGCATTTT
-	-	TRBV24-1	TRBJ1-5	CATSDWQAGQPQHF	TGTGCCACCAGTGATTGGCAGGCCGGTCAGCCCCAGCATTTT
-	-	TRBV7-8	TRBJ1-5	CASSLLRAQPQHF	TGTGCCAGCAGCTTACTGAGGGCTCAGCCCCAGCATTTT
TRBD2	-	TRBV11-2	TRBJ2-5	CASSQKPILAGVWQETQYF	TGTGCCAGCAGCCAAAAACCTATCCTAGCGGGAGTGTGGCAAGAGACCCAGTACTTC
-	-	TRBV19	TRBJ2-5	CASSIWDSYQETQYF	TGTGCCAGTAGTATTTGGGACTCGTACCAAGAGACCCAGTACTTC
-	few	TRBV7-9	TRBJ2-7	CASSRRSTGGKYSHVTSF	TGTGCCAGCAGCAGGCGTTCGACTGGCGGGAAATATTCCCATGTCACTTCCTTC
-	-	TRBV15	TRBJ1-4	CATSSGINNEKLFF	TGTGCCACCAGCTCCGGGATTAACAATGAAAAACTGTTTTTT
-	-	TRBV7-9	TRBJ1-3	CASSLGGPRSNTIYF	TGTGCCAGCAGCCTAGGGGGGCCGAGGAGTAACACCATATATTTT
TRBD2	-	TRBV20-1	TRBJ2-5	CSASGASGRPETQYF	TGCAGTGCTAGTGGGGCTAGCGGGAGGCCAGAGACCCAGTACTTC
-	-	TRBV11-3	TRBJ1-1	CASSYRRNTEAFF	TGTGCCAGCAGTTACAGGAGGAACACTGAAGCTTTCTTT
-	-	TRBV10-3	TRBJ2-2	CASEGGGTGELFF	TGTGCCTCCGAGGGAGGTGGGACCGGGGAGCTGTTTTTT
-	-	TRBV6-5	TRBJ2-7	CASSHGQGLSYEQYF	TGTGCCAGCAGCCACGGGCAGGGACTCTCCTACGAGCAGTACTTC
-	once	TRBV7-9	TRBJ1-4	CASSFSGGGDEKLFF	TGTGCCAGCAGCTTCTCCGGGGGTGGAGATGAAAAACTGTTTTTT
TRBD1	-	TRBV6-2/TRBV6-3	TRBJ1-5	CASSAPGQGVWQPQHF	TGTGCCAGCAGCGCGCCGGGACAGGGGGTTTGGCAGCCCCAGCATTTT
-	-	TRBV2	TRBJ1-5	CASSGGRVVEPQHF	TGTGCCAGCAGTGGGGGCAGGGTAGTGGAGCCCCAGCATTTT
-	-	TRBV2	TRBJ2-5	CASRDLTGSVYQETQYF	TGTGCCAGCAGAGATCTGACAGGTTCGGTTTACCAAGAGACCCAGTACTTC
TRBD1	-	TRBV7-9	TRBJ1-1	CASSLFGTGDLGTEAFF	TGTGCCAGCAGCTTATTCGGGACAGGGGATTTGGGCACTGAAGCTTTCTTT
TRBD1	-	TRBV7-9	TRBJ1-1	CASSGQGPAEAFF	TGTGCCAGCAGCGGACAGGGGCCGGCTGAAGCTTTCTTT
TRBD2	-	TRBV28	TRBJ2-7	CASSPWDSGRPVIHEQYF	TGTGCCAGCAGTCCCTGGGATAGCGGGAGGCCTGTCATCCACGAGCAGTACTTC
-	-	TRBV5-4	TRBJ1-2	CASSSGTPSVDYGYTF	TGTGCCAGCAGCTCCGGGACACCTTCTGTTGACTATGGCTACACCTTC
-	-	TRBV13	TRBJ1-1	CASSLAAVYTEAFF	TGTGCCAGCAGCTTAGCCGCGGTCTACACTGAAGCTTTCTTT
TRBD1	-	TRBV25-1	TRBJ2-2	CASSGLDRGTGELFF	TGTGCCAGCAGTGGCTTGGACAGGGGCACCGGGGAGCTGTTTTTT
-	once	TRBV6-5	TRBJ1-5	CASSNGGGGQPQHF	TGTGCCAGCAGTAACGGCGGGGGAGGACAGCCCCAGCATTTT
TRBD1	few	TRBV7-7	TRBJ2-5	CASSLNQGEETQYF	TGTGCTAGCAGCTTAAATCAGGGGGAAGAGACCCAGTACTTC
-	-	TRBV24-1	TRBJ2-2	CATSPLAQGLNTGELFF	TGTGCCACCAGTCCCCTCGCCCAGGGACTGAACACCGGGGAGCTGTTTTTT
TRBD1	-	TRBV28	TRBJ1-1	CASTTGQGASVTEAFF	TGTGCCAGCACTACTGGACAGGGGGCAAGTGTCACTGAAGCTTTCTTT
-	-	TRBV2	TRBJ1-4	CASYSKLQGWANEKLFF	TGTGCCAGCTACTCCAAACTACAGGGATGGGCTAATGAAAAACTGTTTTTT
TRBD1	-	TRBV4-1	TRBJ1-1	CASSQDTGQGVLDTEAFF	TGCGCCAGCAGCCAAGATACGGGACAGGGGGTCCTGGACACTGAAGCTTTCTTT
-	once	TRBV11-2	TRBJ1-1	CASSPLSLRATEAFF	TGTGCCAGCAGCCCTCTGAGTTTGCGTGCGACTGAAGCTTTCTTT
-	-	TRBV7-9	TRBJ1-2	CASSPLTGLRGYTF	TGTGCCAGCAGCCCGTTGACAGGTCTCCGTGGCTACACCTTC
-	-	TRBV2	TRBJ2-3	CASSETQGYGYF	TGTGCCAGCAGTGAGACACAGGGTTACGGGTATTTT
TRBD1	-	TRBV7-9	TRBJ1-1	CASSLGGQGSAEAFF	TGTGCCAGCAGCTTAGGGGGACAGGGGAGCGCAGAAGCTTTCTTT
TRBD1	-	TRBV5-4	TRBJ2-3	CASSLGQGREDTQYF	TGTGCCAGCAGCTTGGGACAGGGGAGAGAAGATACGCAGTATTTT
-	-	TRBV28	TRBJ1-2	CASSLRGYGYTF	TGTGCCAGCAGCCTAAGGGGGTATGGCTACACCTTC
TRBD2	-	TRBV5-1	TRBJ2-1	CASSLVGEGSYNEQFF	TGCGCCAGCAGCTTGGTAGGGGAGGGCTCCTACAATGAGCAGTTCTTC
TRBD1	-	TRBV11-2	TRBJ1-3	CASYSGGSGNTIYF	TGTGCCAGCTATTCAGGGGGCTCTGGAAACACCATATATTTT
-	-	TRBV28	TRBJ1-2	CASRNRATNYGYTF	TGTGCCAGCAGAAACAGGGCGACTAACTATGGCTACACCTTC
-	-	TRBV7-9	TRBJ1-2	CASSLRVPSNYGYTF	TGTGCCAGCAGCTTACGCGTCCCGTCTAACTATGGCTACACCTTC
-	-	TRBV2	TRBJ1-5	CASSGGTYQAQHF	TGTGCCAGCAGTGGGGGGACTTATCAGGCCCAGCATTTT
-	-	TRBV3-1/TRBV3-2	TRBJ2-5	CASSPPGQGQETQYF	TGTGCCAGCAGCCCGCCGGGACAAGGACAAGAGACCCAGTACTTC